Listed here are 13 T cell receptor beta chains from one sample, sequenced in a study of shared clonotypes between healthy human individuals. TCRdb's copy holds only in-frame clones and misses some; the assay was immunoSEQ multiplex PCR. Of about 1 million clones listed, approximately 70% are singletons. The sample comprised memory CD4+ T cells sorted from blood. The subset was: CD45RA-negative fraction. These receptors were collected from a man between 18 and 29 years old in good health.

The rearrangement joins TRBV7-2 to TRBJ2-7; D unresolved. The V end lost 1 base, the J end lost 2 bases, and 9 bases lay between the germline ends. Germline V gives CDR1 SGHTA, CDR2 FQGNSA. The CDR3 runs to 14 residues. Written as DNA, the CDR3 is TGTGCCAGCAGCTTAGGGTCGGTGACCTACGAGCAGTACTTC. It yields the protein CASSLGSVTYEQYF.

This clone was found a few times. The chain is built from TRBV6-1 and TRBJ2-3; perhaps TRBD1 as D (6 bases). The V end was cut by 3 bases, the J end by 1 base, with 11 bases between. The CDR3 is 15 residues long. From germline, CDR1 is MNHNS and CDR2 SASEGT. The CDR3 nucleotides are TGTGCCAGCAGTGAGAGTACAGGGCGCACAGATACGCAGTATTTT. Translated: CASSESTGRTDTQYF.

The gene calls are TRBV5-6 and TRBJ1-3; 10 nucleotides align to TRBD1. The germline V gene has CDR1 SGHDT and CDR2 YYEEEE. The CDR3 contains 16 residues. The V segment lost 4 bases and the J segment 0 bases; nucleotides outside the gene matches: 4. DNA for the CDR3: TGTGCCAGCAGCGGACGGACAGGGGGCTCTGGAAACACCATATATTTT. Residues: CASSGRTGGSGNTIYF.

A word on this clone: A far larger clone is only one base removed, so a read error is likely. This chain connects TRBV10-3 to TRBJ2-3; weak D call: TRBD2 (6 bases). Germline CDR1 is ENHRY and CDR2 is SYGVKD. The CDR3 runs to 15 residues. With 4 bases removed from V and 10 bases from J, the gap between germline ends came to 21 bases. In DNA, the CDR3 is TGTGCCATCAGTGCAAGCCAACCAGCGGGCGTAGCGCAGTATTTT. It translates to CAISASQPAGVAQYF.

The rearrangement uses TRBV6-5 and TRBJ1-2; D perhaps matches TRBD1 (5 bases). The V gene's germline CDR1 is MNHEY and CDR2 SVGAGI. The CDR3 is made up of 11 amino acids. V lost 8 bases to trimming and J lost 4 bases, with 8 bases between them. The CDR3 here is CASWGLYGYTF. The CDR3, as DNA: TGTGCCAGCTGGGGACTCTATGGCTACACCTTC.

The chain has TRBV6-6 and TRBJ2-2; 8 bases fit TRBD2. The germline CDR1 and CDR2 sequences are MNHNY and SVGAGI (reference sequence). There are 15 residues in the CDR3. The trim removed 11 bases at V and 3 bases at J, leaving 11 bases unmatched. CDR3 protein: CASSRGGRHTGELFF. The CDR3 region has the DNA TGTGCCTCCTCACGGGGGGGGAGACACACCGGGGAGCTGTTTTTT.

Written as DNA, the CDR3 is TGTGCCAGCAGTTTCAAACGGGACTACGAGCAGTACTTC. It translates to CASSFKRDYEQYF. This chain links TRBV27 with TRBJ2-7; D perhaps matches TRBD2 (5 bases). CDR3 length: 13 residues. CDR1 is MNHEY, CDR2 SMNVEV, per germline (reference sequence). V was pared by 3 bases and J by 3 bases, with 9 bases between.

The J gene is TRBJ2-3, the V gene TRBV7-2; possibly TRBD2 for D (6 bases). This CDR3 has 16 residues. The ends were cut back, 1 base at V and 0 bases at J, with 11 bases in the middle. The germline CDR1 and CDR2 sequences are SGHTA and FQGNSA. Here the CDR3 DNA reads TGTGCCAGCAGCTTAGGGGTAGCGGCTAGCACAGATACGCAGTATTTT. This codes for CASSLGVAASTDTQYF.

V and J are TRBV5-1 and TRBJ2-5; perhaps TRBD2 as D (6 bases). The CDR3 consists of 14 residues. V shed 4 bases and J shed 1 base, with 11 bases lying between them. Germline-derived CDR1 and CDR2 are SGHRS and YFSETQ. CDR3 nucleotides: TGCGCCAGCAGCGAGGGACTGATCCAAGAGACCCAGTACTTC. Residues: CASSEGLIQETQYF.

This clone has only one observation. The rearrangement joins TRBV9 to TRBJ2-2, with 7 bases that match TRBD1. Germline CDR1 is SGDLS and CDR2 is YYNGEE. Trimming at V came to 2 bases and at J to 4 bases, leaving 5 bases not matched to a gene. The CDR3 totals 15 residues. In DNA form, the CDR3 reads TGTGCCAGCAGCGTCGACGGGACAGTCACCGGGGAGCTGTTTTTT. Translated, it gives CASSVDGTVTGELFF.

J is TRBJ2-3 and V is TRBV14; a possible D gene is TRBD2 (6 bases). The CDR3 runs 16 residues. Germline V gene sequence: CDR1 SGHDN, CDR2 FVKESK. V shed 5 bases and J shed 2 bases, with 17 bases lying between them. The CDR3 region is CASSFGLQPHTDTQYF. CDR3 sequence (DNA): TGTGCCAGCAGCTTCGGACTACAACCCCACACAGATACGCAGTATTTT. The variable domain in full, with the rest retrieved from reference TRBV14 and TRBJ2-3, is EAGVTQFPSHSVIEKGQTVTLRCDPISGHDNLYWYRRVMGKEIKFLLHFVKESKQDESGMPNNRFLAERTGGTYSTLKVQPAELEDSGVYFCASSFGLQPHTDTQYFGPGTRLTVL.

This CDR3 reads CASSLAGGLKTQYF. The CDR3 DNA follows: TGTGCCAGCAGCTTGGCGGGGGGGCTGAAGACCCAGTACTTC. This sequence joins TRBV5-4 and TRBJ2-5; 8 bases agree with TRBD2. Per germline, CDR1 SGHNT and CDR2 YYREEE (reference sequence). This CDR3 spans 14 amino acids. Trimming at V came to 0 bases and at J to 6 bases, leaving 4 bases not matched to a gene.

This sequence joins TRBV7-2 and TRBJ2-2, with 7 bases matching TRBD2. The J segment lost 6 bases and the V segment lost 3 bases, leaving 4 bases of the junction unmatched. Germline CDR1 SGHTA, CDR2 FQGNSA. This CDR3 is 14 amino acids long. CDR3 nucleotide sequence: TGTGCCAGCAGCTTTAAGACTAGCTCCGGGGAGCTGTTTTTT. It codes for CASSFKTSSGELFF.